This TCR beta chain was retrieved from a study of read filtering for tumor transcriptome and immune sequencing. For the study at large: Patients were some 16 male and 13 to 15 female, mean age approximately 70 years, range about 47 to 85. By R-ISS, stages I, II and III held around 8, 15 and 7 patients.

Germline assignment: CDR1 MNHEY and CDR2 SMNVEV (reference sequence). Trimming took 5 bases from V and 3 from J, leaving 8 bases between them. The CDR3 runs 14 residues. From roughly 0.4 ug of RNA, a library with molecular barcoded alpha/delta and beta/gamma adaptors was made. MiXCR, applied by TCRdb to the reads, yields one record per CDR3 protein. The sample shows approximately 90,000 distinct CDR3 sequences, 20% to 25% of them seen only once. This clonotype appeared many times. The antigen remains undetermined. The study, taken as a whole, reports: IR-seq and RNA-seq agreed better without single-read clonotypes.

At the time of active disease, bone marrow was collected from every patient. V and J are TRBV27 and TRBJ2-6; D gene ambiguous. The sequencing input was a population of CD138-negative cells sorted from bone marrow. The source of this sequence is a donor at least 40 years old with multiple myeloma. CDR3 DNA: TGTGCCAGCAGTACTTACATTGGGGCCAACGTCCTGACTTTC. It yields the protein CASSTYIGANVLTF.